The T cell receptor (beta chain) under discussion was sequenced for a study of tumor-infiltrating lymphocytes in localized non-small cell lung cancer. At the level of the study: Patients included smokers and never-smokers with various histologies, some sampled after neoadjuvant chemotherapy.

The protocol was immunoSEQ multiplex PCR, while the TCRdb copy is restricted to in-frame clones and leaves out a portion. This sample yields about 29,000 clones, of which 80% to 90% are seen a single time; roughly 2% belongs to the top ten. Germline assignment: CDR1 MNHEY and CDR2 SMNVEV (reference sequence). CDR3 length: 16 residues. Deletions cut 6 bases from V and 1 base from J, with 19 bases between. Study results and limitations: Immunotypes IM1 and IM2 had similar TCR-derived T-cell fractions. Recurrence-free survival showed no association with tumor T-cell fraction.

A word on this clone: The antigen remains unidentified.

Sequenced input: lung tumor tissue. The sequence was obtained from a human donor with non-small cell lung cancer. The V call is TRBV27, the J call TRBJ2-7; TRBD1 or TRBD2 may be the D gene (5 bases each). In nucleotides, the CDR3 is TGTGCCAGCAGCCACACGATGGGGGTCAGGTCCTACGAGCAGTACTTC. Residues: CASSHTMGVRSYEQYF.